Below, 12 T cell receptor beta chains from the same sample are listed, as sequenced in a study of T-cell memory formation after mild COVID-19. TCRdb re-analysed the 5' RACE reads in MiXCR, keeping a single row per CDR3 protein. Of about 320,000 distinct CDR3 sequences in the sample, approximately 15% were seen once. Sequencing was carried out using PBMCs or a T cell subset sorted from them (not recorded which). These receptors originate from a man between 18 and 35 years old who had mild COVID-19 (a few samples of this study predate the infection). Cell type and time point are not known.

This sequence joins TRBV7-9 and TRBJ2-5; TRBD1 matches 7 bases. CDR1 SEHNR and CDR2 FQNEAQ come from the germline V gene (reference sequence). V dropped 4 bases and J dropped 6; count of bases not matched to a gene: 8. The CDR3 runs 14 residues. As DNA, the CDR3 is TGTGCCAGCAGCTCCCGCGGACAGGTGAAGACCCAGTACTTC. Its protein product is CASSSRGQVKTQYF.

In DNA, the CDR3 is TGTGCCAGCACCCCTCCGGGACAGGGAATTTGGGGCTACACCTTC. Residues: CASTPPGQGIWGYTF. V is TRBV7-2 and J is TRBJ1-2; 9 bases map to TRBD1. CDR3 length equals 15 residues. The germline CDR1 and CDR2 sequences are SGHTA and FQGNSA. V dropped 7 bases and J dropped 8; count of bases not matched to a gene: 14.

The J gene is TRBJ2-5, the V gene TRBV5-6, with 8 bases that match TRBD2. Germline-derived CDR1 and CDR2 are SGHDT and YYEEEE. V shed 5 bases and J 3 bases; nucleotides not matched to a gene: 9. CDR3 length: 15 residues. The CDR3 DNA reads TGTGCCAGCAGTTCAACTAGCGGCTCCGAAGAGACCCAGTACTTC. This codes for CASSSTSGSEETQYF.

This sequence joins TRBV12-3 or TRBV12-4 and TRBJ2-7; D gene uncertain. V was clipped by 2 bases and J by 8 bases, with 7 bases between them. The CDR3 is 11 residues long. The chain's CDR3 is CASSLLNKQYF. CDR3 DNA sequence: TGTGCCAGCAGTTTACTTAACAAGCAGTACTTC.

The chain couples TRBV5-1 to TRBJ2-1; TRBD1 matches 7 bases. V lost 5 bases to trimming and J lost 8 bases; unmatched junction nucleotides: 10. Germline-derived CDR1 and CDR2 are SGHRS and YFSETQ. This CDR3 region has 14 residues. CDR3 protein: CASRSGTAGDEQFF. CDR3 nucleotide sequence: TGCGCCAGCAGGTCCGGGACAGCAGGGGATGAGCAGTTCTTC.

This clonotype was seen only a few times. The rearrangement uses TRBV4-3 and TRBJ2-1; D gene unclear. Trimming took off 1 base at V and 0 bases at J, with 10 bases between the two ends. Germline V gives CDR1 LGHNA, CDR2 YSLEER. CDR3 size: 16 residues. The CDR3 DNA follows: TGCGCCAGCAGCCAAGCCTCCTCCGGCTCCTACAATGAGCAGTTCTTC. It specifies CASSQASSGSYNEQFF.

This clonotype was seen only a few times. The J gene is TRBJ2-1, the V gene TRBV6-5, with TRBD2 matching over 12 bases. Trimming took 8 bases from V and 4 from J; bases not matched to a gene: 6. From germline, CDR1 is MNHEY and CDR2 SVGAGI. This CDR3 is built from 15 residues. This CDR3 is CASARLAGDYNEQFF. CDR3 nucleotide sequence: TGTGCCAGCGCTAGACTAGCGGGGGATTACAATGAGCAGTTCTTC.

This clonotype was seen a handful of times. This sequence joins TRBV12-3 or TRBV12-4 and TRBJ2-6, with D possibly TRBD1 on 5 matching bases. V lost 6 bases, J lost 2 bases, and 11 bases lay in between. This CDR3 has 15 residues. The CDR3 reads CASRVGEAGANVLTF. The CDR3 nucleotides read TGTGCCAGCAGAGTAGGGGAAGCTGGGGCCAACGTCCTGACTTTC.

This clonotype was recorded a few times. V is TRBV9 and J is TRBJ1-1; no clear D. The germline CDR1 and CDR2 sequences are SGDLS and YYNGEE. Trimming removed 4 bases from V and 1 base from J, with 17 bases in between. The CDR3 has 16 amino acids. CDR3 bases: TGTGCCAGCAGCTTTAGGGAAAGTGCAGGGAACACTGAAGCTTTCTTT. Protein sequence: CASSFRESAGNTEAFF.

This clonotype was seen a handful of times. The rearrangement joins TRBV5-1 to TRBJ2-2; TRBD1 agrees at 9 bases. The V segment lost 2 bases and the J segment 7 bases; nucleotides outside the gene matches: 3. The CDR3 is 14 residues long. Germline CDR1 and CDR2: SGHRS and YFSETQ. CDR3 nucleotides: TGCGCCAGCAGCTTCGGGACAGGGCACGGGGAGCTGTTTTTT. Encoded protein: CASSFGTGHGELFF.

There are a few counts of this clonotype. The chain uses TRBV6-2 or TRBV6-3 and TRBJ2-7, with TRBD2 matching over 12 bases. Germline V gene lookup returns CDR1 MNHEY and CDR2 SVGEGT. CDR3 size: 15 residues. V dropped 4 bases and J dropped 2; count of bases not matched to a gene: 3. CDR3 sequence reads: CASSSTSGGPYEQYV. The CDR3 nucleotides are TGTGCCAGCAGTTCAACTAGCGGGGGGCCCTACGAGCAGTACGTC.

V usage is TRBV20-1 and J usage is TRBJ1-1; 7 nucleotides agree with TRBD1. V shed 3 bases, J shed 11 bases, and the junction held 15 bases outside the gene matches. This CDR3 comprises 14 residues. Per the germline V gene, CDR1 is DFQATT and CDR2 is SNEGSKA (reference sequence). The CDR3 DNA follows: TGCAGTGCTAGTGTGCAGGGGGTGGCACAGTGGGCTTTCTTT. Translated: CSASVQGVAQWAFF.